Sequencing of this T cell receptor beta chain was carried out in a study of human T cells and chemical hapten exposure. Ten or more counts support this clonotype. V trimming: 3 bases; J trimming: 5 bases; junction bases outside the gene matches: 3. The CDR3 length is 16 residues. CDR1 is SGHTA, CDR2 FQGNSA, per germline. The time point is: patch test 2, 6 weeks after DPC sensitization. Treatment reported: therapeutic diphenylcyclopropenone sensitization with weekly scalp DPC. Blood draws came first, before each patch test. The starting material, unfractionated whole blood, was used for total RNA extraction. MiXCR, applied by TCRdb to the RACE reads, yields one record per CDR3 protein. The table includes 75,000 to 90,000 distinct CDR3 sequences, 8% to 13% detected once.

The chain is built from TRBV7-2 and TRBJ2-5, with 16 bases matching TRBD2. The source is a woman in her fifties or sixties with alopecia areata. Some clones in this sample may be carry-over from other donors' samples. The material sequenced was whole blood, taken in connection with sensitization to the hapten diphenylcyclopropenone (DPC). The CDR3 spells CASSLGLAGGGETQYF. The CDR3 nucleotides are TGTGCCAGCAGCTTGGGACTAGCGGGAGGGGGTGAGACCCAGTACTTC.